These 9 T cell receptor beta chains originate from one sample sequenced in a study of cytomegalovirus exposure and HLA in healthy donors. PCR involved 60 Vbeta and 13 Jbeta primers. The repertoire was sequenced with immunoSEQ multiplex PCR; TCRdb's copy has only in-frame clones and lacks some. The sample contains about 160,000 clones, around 76% of which appear only once. Input material: PBMCs. Receptors originate from a girl aged 5-17 years in good health and CMV-seropositive.

The chain employs TRBV2 and TRBJ2-7; maybe TRBD2 (5 bases). The V gene lost 6 bases and the J gene lost 4 bases, with 13 bases spanning the gap. CDR3 length: 13 residues. Germline-derived CDR1 and CDR2 are SNHLY and FYNNEI. CDR3 residues: CASSVDWTYEQYF. In DNA, the CDR3 is TGTGCCAGCAGCGTGGACTGGACTTACGAGCAGTACTTC.

This chain connects TRBV9 to TRBJ2-2; D is perhaps TRBD1 (5 bases). The germline V and J ends were trimmed by 5 bases and 0 bases, with 11 bases remaining between them. The germline gives CDR1 SGDLS, CDR2 YYNGEE. This CDR3 is built from 15 residues. The chain's CDR3 is CASSDDRANTGELFF. The DNA of the CDR3 is TGTGCCAGCAGTGATGACAGAGCGAACACCGGGGAGCTGTTTTTT.

The V gene is TRBV30, the J gene TRBJ2-7; 7 bases line up with TRBD2. Germline V gene data show CDR1 as GTSNPN and CDR2 as SVGIG (reference sequence). The V and J ends lost 0 bases and 4 bases, in that order; junction bases with no gene match: 6. The CDR3 loop spans 14 amino acids. The CDR3 loop reads CAWSVRLAAYEQYF. CDR3 bases: TGTGCCTGGAGTGTACGTCTAGCGGCATACGAGCAGTACTTC.

The CDR3 coding sequence is TGCAGCGCCGGACTAGCGGGGATGGGAAACATTCAGTACTTC. Translated: CSAGLAGMGNIQYF. The chain uses TRBV29-1 and TRBJ2-4; 12 positions agree with TRBD2. This CDR3 comprises 14 residues. Trimming removed 7 bases from V and 6 bases from J; junction bases left unmatched: 7. In germline, CDR1 is SQVTM, CDR2 ANQGSEA.

The chain links TRBV2 to TRBJ1-1, with D possibly being TRBD1 (5 bases). The CDR3 contains 14 residues. V dropped 7 bases and J dropped 1 base, with 13 bases sitting between them. CDR1 SNHLY and CDR2 FYNNEI come from the germline V gene. The CDR3 region is CASIFDRPNTEAFF. Written as DNA, the CDR3 is TGTGCCAGCATTTTTGACAGACCGAACACTGAAGCTTTCTTT.

The chain recombines TRBV27 with TRBJ2-1, with 9 bases aligning to TRBD2. Germline assignment: CDR1 MNHEY and CDR2 SMNVEV (reference sequence). The CDR3 runs to 21 residues. Losses at the gene ends were 4 bases for V and 0 bases for J; bases not matched to a gene: 19. The DNA of the CDR3 is TGTGCCAGCAGTTCCCGAGGTTTAGGAGCGGGAGGAGGAAGCTCCTACAATGAGCAGTTCTTC. It encodes CASSSRGLGAGGGSSYNEQFF.

The V gene is TRBV7-6, the J gene TRBJ2-7, with a tentative D call TRBD2 (6 bases). Trimming removed 3 bases from V and 7 bases from J, with 10 bases in between. The CDR3 consists of 12 residues. CDR1 SGHVS and CDR2 FNYEAQ come from the germline V gene. CDR3 sequence: CASSFTREEQYF. The CDR3, as DNA: TGTGCCAGCAGCTTCACCCGGGAGGAGCAGTACTTC. The full variable domain, with the rest looked up from reference TRBV7-6 and TRBJ2-7, is GAGVSQSPRYKVTKRGQDVALRCDPISGHVSLYWYRQALGQGPEFLTYFNYEAQQDKSGLPNDRFSAERPEGSISTLTIQRTEQRDSAMYRCASSFTREEQYFGPGTRLTVT.

The V and J genes are TRBV10-3 and TRBJ2-3; 10 nucleotides match TRBD2. The CDR3 runs 17 residues. Germline CDR1 and CDR2: ENHRY and SYGVKD. With V trimmed by 4 bases and J by 4 bases, 11 bases remained unmatched. The CDR3 coding sequence is TGTGCCATCAGTGGAGGGGCTAGCGGGAGTTTGGCAGATACGCAGTATTTT. Amino acid sequence: CAISGGASGSLADTQYF.

The gene calls are TRBV5-5 and TRBJ1-2, with TRBD1 matching 9 bases. The CDR3 has 16 amino acids. Trimming took 0 bases from V and 4 from J; bases not matched to a gene: 7. Germline lookup yields CDR1 SGHKS and CDR2 YYEKEE (reference sequence). Here the CDR3 reads CASSLGGQGRGYGYTF. CDR3 coding DNA: TGTGCCAGCAGCTTGGGCGGACAGGGGCGAGGCTATGGCTACACCTTC.